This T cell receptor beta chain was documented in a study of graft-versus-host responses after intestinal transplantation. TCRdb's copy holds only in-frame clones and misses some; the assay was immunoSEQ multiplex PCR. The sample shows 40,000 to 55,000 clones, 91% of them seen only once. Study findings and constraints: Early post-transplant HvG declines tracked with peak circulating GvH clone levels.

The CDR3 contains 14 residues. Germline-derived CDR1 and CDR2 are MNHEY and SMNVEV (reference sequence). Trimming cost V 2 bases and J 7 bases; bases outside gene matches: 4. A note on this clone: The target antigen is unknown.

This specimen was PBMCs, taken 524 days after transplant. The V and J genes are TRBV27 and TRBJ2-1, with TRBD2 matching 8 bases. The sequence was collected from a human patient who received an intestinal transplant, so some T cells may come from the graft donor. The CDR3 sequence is CASSLQREINEQFF. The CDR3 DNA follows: TGTGCCAGCAGTTTACAGCGGGAGATAAATGAGCAGTTCTTC.